These T cell receptor beta chains were read from a single sample in a study of blood T cell repertoires in COVID-19. Here immunoSEQ multiplex PCR was the method, and the copy in TCRdb shows in-frame clones only, minus some. Here the sample spans more than 85,000 clones, 82% being singletons. Sequencing input: peripheral blood. The receptors originated from a woman older than 75 with acute or convalescent COVID-19. Both conserved end residues are part of each CDR3. Clone sizes are given selectively: once, few, many, or a class where the clone is expanded.

NA	TRBV24-1	CATSDSRLASTGELFF
few	TRBV5-4	CASSLFGALNTEAFF
NA	TRBV12-3/TRBV12-4	CASSFDRDYEQYF
many	TRBV3-1/TRBV3-2	CASSGLTTADTQYF
NA	TRBV7-9	CASSLGASGSGETQYF
NA	TRBV2	CASRARRGGNQPQHF
NA	TRBV10-1	CASSETLPTYSEVPGDGYTF
NA	TRBV9	CASSPRDSPNQPQHF
few	TRBV6-5	CASRQDRGLTEAFF
NA	TRBV10-3	CAISESSVPFYNEQFF
NA	TRBV24-1	CATSDPRAGDNEQFF
NA	TRBV15	CATSGWTSGSGAYNEQFF
NA	TRBV3-1/TRBV3-2	CASSQVVDRVPLHF
NA	TRBV10-1	CASSGGIAGDNEQFF
few	TRBV3-1/TRBV3-2	CASSLAARGLDGYTF
NA	TRBV25-1	CASSAPTNRYEQFF
NA	TRBV11-3	CASSFTSGSKTQYF
NA	TRBV6-5	CASSYGDTNYGYTF
NA	TRBV24-1	CATSDPLAGGRDEQFF
NA	TRBV7-2	CASSSGLASEQFF
NA	TRBV7-2	CASSLATSGKIGELFF
few	TRBV24-1	CATSDTTTSGRNEQFF
NA	TRBV5-1	CASSLPGLAGEETQYF
NA	TRBV11-2	CASSLDPRDEQFF
NA	TRBV10-3	CAISGGLAGVNEQFF
NA	TRBV5-4	CASSSQSGLTF
NA	TRBV2	CASREREGPYEQYF
NA	TRBV19	CASSGSTDTQYF
NA	TRBV28	CASNREDYGYTF
NA	TRBV19	CASNPRQGFNEQFF
NA	TRBV19	CASRTPGQGKNEQFF
NA	TRBV6-5	CASSYQGGNTEAFF
NA	TRBV28	CASTQIFDTEAFF
NA	TRBV19	CASSIRGEKLFF
NA	TRBV7-6	CASSQTGLAGVYEQFF
NA	TRBV2	CASTKAPSGEETQYF
NA	TRBV11-2	CASSNSGTGELFF
NA	TRBV13	CASSLHIRQHF
NA	TRBV7-8	CASSRPTRDRGLHTEAFF
NA	TRBV5-1	CASSLEQAGISPLHF
NA	TRBV2	CAIAGGQGFYEQYF
NA	TRBV12-3/TRBV12-4	CASSLRRYGYTF
once	TRBV5-1	CASSPRATNEKLFF
NA	TRBV11-3	CASSLGYWGRGMVDTEAFF
NA	TRBV19	CASSLGQGSGANVLTF
NA	TRBV18	CASSLRQRETQYF
NA	TRBV12-3/TRBV12-4	CASSTGGETQYF
NA	TRBV6-5	CASRAWTGETEAFF
NA	TRBV7-9	CASSPPGTAYNEQFF
NA	TRBV7-9	CASSPGTSGSKFVQETQYF